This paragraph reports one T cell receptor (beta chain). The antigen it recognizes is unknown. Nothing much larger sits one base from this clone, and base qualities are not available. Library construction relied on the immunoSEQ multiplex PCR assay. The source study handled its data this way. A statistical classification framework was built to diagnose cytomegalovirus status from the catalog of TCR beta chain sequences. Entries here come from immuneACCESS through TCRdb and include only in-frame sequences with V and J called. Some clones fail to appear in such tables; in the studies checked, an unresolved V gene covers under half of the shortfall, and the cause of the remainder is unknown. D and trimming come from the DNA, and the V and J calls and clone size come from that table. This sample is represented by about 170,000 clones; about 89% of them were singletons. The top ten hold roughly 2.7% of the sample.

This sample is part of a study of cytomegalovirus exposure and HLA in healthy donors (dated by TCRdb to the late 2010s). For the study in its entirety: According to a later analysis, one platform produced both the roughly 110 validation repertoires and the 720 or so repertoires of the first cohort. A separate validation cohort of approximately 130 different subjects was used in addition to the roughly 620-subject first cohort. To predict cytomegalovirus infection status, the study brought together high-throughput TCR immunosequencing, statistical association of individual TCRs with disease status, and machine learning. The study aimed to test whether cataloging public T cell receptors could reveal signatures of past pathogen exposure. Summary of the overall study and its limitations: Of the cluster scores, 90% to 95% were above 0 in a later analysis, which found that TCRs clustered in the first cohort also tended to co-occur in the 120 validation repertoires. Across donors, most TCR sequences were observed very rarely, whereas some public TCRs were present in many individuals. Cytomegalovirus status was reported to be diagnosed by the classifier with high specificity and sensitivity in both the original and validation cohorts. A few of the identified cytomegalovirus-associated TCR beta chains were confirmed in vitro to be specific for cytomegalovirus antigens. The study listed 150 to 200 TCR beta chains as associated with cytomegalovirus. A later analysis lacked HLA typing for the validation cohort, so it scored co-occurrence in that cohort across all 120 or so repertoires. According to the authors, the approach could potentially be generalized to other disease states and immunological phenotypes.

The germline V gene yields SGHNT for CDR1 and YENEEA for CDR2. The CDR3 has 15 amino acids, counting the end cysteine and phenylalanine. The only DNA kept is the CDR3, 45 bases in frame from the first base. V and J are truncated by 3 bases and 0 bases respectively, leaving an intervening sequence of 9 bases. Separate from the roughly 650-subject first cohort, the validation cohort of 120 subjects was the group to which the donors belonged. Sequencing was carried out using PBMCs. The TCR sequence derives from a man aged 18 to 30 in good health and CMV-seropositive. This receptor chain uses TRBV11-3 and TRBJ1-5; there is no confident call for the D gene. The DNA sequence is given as TGTGCCAGCAGCTTCAGGTCTCATAGCAATCAGCCCCAGCATTTT. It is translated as CASSFRSHSNQPQHF.